This T cell receptor beta chain was documented in a study of beta chain features in type 1 diabetes. Regarding the study as a whole: Patients with Type 1 diabetes showed moderately but significantly shorter TCRB CDR3s in all four CD4+ subsets.

Every isolated RNA sample was fully reverse transcribed, so sequencing captured expressed TCRB transcripts. Produced via immunoSEQ multiplex PCR; TCRdb's table is partial and in-frame only. The sample contains 500,000 to 850,000 clones, around 15% of which appear only once. The CDR3 spans 13 residues. In germline, CDR1 is MDHEN, CDR2 SYDVKM. V lost 4 bases and J lost 8, with 12 bases in between. This clone has a handful of counts. Its antigen is not known. The sequenced sample consisted of naive CD4+ T cells from blood. V and J are TRBV28 and TRBJ2-1; possible D gene TRBD1, 6 bases. The TCR comes from a man aged 18 to 35 with type 1 diabetes. The CDR3 here is CASSSGQSHEQFF. In DNA, the CDR3 is TGTGCCAGCAGTTCCGGACAGTCCCATGAGCAGTTCTTC.